This entry lists 29 T cell receptor beta chains sequenced from one sample in a study of blood T cell repertoires in COVID-19. Data came from immunoSEQ multiplex PCR; TCRdb stores just in-frame clones and leaves some out. The profile covers 450,000 to 500,000 clones, with around 87% appearing a single time and 0.7% taken by the ten largest. Material: PBMCs or T cells enriched from blood (not recorded which). All receptors come from a woman aged 18-29 years who had recovered from COVID-19.

The V gene is TRBV28, the J gene TRBJ1-6, with D unresolved. The CDR3 has 15 amino acids. Germline V gene lookup returns CDR1 MDHEN and CDR2 SYDVKM. Trimming shortened V by 6 bases and J by 3 bases, and 12 bases separated the two germline ends. This CDR3 is CASREEIGYNSPLHF. The CDR3 DNA sequence: TGTGCCAGCAGGGAGGAAATAGGCTATAATTCACCCCTCCACTTT.

The chain is built from TRBV5-4 and TRBJ2-2; TRBD2 might be the D (7 bases). The V and J ends lost 2 bases and 4 bases respectively, with 12 bases between them. The CDR3 is 15 residues long. CDR1 and CDR2 from the germline V gene are SGHNT and YYREEE (reference sequence). Here the CDR3 DNA reads TGTGCCAGCAGCTTAGGGGGGGTACTCACCGGGGAGCTGTTTTTT. As protein: CASSLGGVLTGELFF.

The chain has TRBV3-1 (or the pseudogene TRBV3-2) and TRBJ2-2, with D tentatively TRBD2 (7 bases). The CDR3 is made up of 15 amino acids. The germline V gene encodes CDR1 LGHDT and CDR2 YNNKEL (reference sequence). With 10 bases removed from V and 4 bases from J, the gap between germline ends came to 19 bases. The CDR3, as DNA: TGTGCCACTAAAAAAACGGGGGGCACCACCGGGGAGCTGTTTTTT. Amino acids: CATKKTGGTTGELFF.

This clone has just one count. The rearrangement links TRBV30 to TRBJ1-4; possibly TRBD1 for D (6 bases). This CDR3 is 15 amino acids long. The germline V and J ends were trimmed by 0 bases and 8 bases, with 16 bases remaining between them. CDR1 and CDR2 from the germline V gene are GTSNPN and SVGIG (reference sequence). CDR3 DNA: TGTGCCTGGAGTGTCCCCGGGGGGCAACGGGAAAAACTGTTTTTT. Amino acids: CAWSVPGGQREKLFF.

The chain uses TRBV5-1 and TRBJ1-1, with TRBD1 matching 10 bases. Trimming removed 4 bases from V and 5 bases from J; junction bases left unmatched: 11. This CDR3 is built from 16 residues. Germline V gene data show CDR1 as SGHRS and CDR2 as YFSETQ. The CDR3 sequence is CASSPRNPDRGTEAFF. As DNA, the CDR3 is TGCGCCAGCAGCCCCCGCAACCCGGACAGGGGGACTGAAGCTTTCTTT.

The chain couples TRBV9 to TRBJ2-1; the match to TRBD2 covers 8 bases. Trimming cost V 0 bases and J 5 bases; bases outside gene matches: 4. The CDR3 extends over 15 amino acids. Per germline, CDR1 SGDLS and CDR2 YYNGEE. The CDR3 region has the DNA TGTGCCAGCAGCGTAGTGGCGGGGGGTAACAATGAGCAGTTCTTC. It is translated as CASSVVAGGNNEQFF.

The chain carries TRBV5-1 and TRBJ2-1, with D possibly TRBD2 on 5 matching bases. Trimming took 3 bases from V and 0 from J, leaving 10 bases between them. Germline V gene lookup returns CDR1 SGHRS and CDR2 YFSETQ. The CDR3 extends over 15 amino acids. The DNA for the CDR3 is TGCGCCAGCAGCTGGCAGGAGGTCTCCTACAATGAGCAGTTCTTC. It specifies CASSWQEVSYNEQFF.

The genes are TRBV9 and TRBJ2-2; no reliable D call. CDR3 length equals 14 residues. CDR1 is SGDLS and CDR2 is YYNGEE in the germline V gene. Trimming removed 3 bases from V and 1 base from J, with 7 bases in between. The CDR3 here is CASSAYMNTGELFF. The CDR3 bases are TGTGCCAGCAGCGCGTATATGAACACCGGGGAGCTGTTTTTT. Filled out from reference TRBV9 and TRBJ2-2, the complete variable domain reads DSGVTQTPKHLITATGQRVTLRCSPRSGDLSVYWYQQSLDQGLQFLIQYYNGEERAKGNILERFSAQQFPDLHSELNLSSLELGDSALYFCASSAYMNTGELFFGEGSRLTVL.

The chain carries TRBV7-2 and TRBJ2-5, with 9 bases lining up with TRBD2. The CDR3 is 15 residues long. Germline loops: CDR1 SGHTA, CDR2 FQGNSA. The V segment lost 4 bases and the J segment 5 bases; nucleotides outside the gene matches: 8. CDR3 protein: CASSSRAGGRETQYF. The CDR3 DNA sequence: TGTGCCAGCAGCTCTCGAGCGGGGGGAAGGGAGACCCAGTACTTC.

J is TRBJ2-5 and V is TRBV5-4; 10 nucleotides agree with TRBD2. Germline trimming cut 0 bases from V and 4 bases from J; bases unmatched to any gene: 6. The CDR3 totals 16 residues. In germline, CDR1 is SGHNT, CDR2 YYREEE (reference sequence). CDR3 in DNA: TGTGCCAGCAGCTTGGGGAGCGGGGGGGCGAGAGAGACCCAGTACTTC. It yields the protein CASSLGSGGARETQYF.

The rearrangement uses TRBV5-1 and TRBJ1-1, with a possible D match to TRBD1 (5 bases). The CDR3 loop spans 14 amino acids. In germline, CDR1 is SGHRS, CDR2 YFSETQ. The V and J ends lost 4 bases and 2 bases respectively, with 12 bases between them. The CDR3, as DNA: TGCGCCAGCAGCCCCGGACACCTAAACACTGAAGCTTTCTTT. This translates into CASSPGHLNTEAFF.

This rearrangement joins TRBV5-8 to TRBJ1-1; tentatively, D is TRBD1 (6 bases). V shed 4 bases and J shed 8 bases, with 18 bases lying between them. Germline V gene data show CDR1 as SGHTS and CDR2 as YDEGEE. The CDR3 sequence is 14 residues long. The DNA for the CDR3 is TGTGCCAGCAGCCCAACCCCCAAGGGGGAAGAAGCTTTCTTT. It yields the protein CASSPTPKGEEAFF.

With respect to this clone: Other DNA variants within this sample encode the same CDR3. V gene TRBV19 combines with J gene TRBJ1-5; the D is unclear. The CDR3 has 14 amino acids. CDR1 and CDR2 from the germline V gene are LNHDA and SQIVND (reference sequence). V was shortened by 3 bases and J by 3 bases, with 9 bases between the two germline ends. In DNA form, the CDR3 reads TGTGCCAGTAGTATTGGGCAGGACAATCAGCCCCAGCATTTT. Its translation: CASSIGQDNQPQHF.

This chain joins TRBV27 and TRBJ2-1, with D perhaps matching TRBD1 (6 bases). The germline V gene has CDR1 MNHEY and CDR2 SMNVEV (reference sequence). The V gene lost 2 bases and the J gene lost 14 bases, with 19 bases spanning the gap. This CDR3 has 14 amino acids. The CDR3: CASSLVGRGVPEFF. DNA of the CDR3: TGTGCCAGCAGTTTAGTAGGCAGGGGTGTACCAGAGTTCTTC.

The chain couples TRBV6-4 to TRBJ1-3; the D is unclear. Germline V gives CDR1 MRHNA, CDR2 SNTAGT. V was trimmed by 4 bases and J by 9 bases, leaving 13 bases between them. CDR3 length: 13 amino acids. The CDR3 spells CASSADSGGTIYF. The CDR3 DNA follows: TGTGCCAGCAGTGCGGACTCAGGTGGCACCATATATTTT.

V gene TRBV7-9 combines with J gene TRBJ2-1, with D possibly TRBD1 on 6 matching bases. Germline CDR1 and CDR2: SEHNR and FQNEAQ (reference sequence). The V gene lost 1 base and the J gene lost 7 bases, with 14 bases spanning the gap. The CDR3 is made up of 15 amino acids. The CDR3 DNA reads TGTGCCAGCAGCTTAGTGGGGACAAATAAAAATGAGCAGTTCTTC. Its protein product is CASSLVGTNKNEQFF.

The V call is TRBV5-8, the J call TRBJ2-5; 8 bases map to TRBD2. In germline, CDR1 is SGHTS, CDR2 YDEGEE. Trimming removed 10 bases from V and 5 bases from J; junction bases left unmatched: 10. The CDR3 length is 13 residues. CDR3 loop: CAGARTSFETQYF. The CDR3 nucleotides are TGTGCCGGAGCCCGGACTAGCTTTGAGACCCAGTACTTC.

The chain is built from TRBV7-2 and TRBJ2-3; possible D gene TRBD2, 5 bases. The CDR3 runs 16 residues. V was trimmed by 0 bases and J by 7 bases, leaving 17 bases between them. Germline V lookup: CDR1 SGHTA, CDR2 FQGNSA. The CDR3 DNA reads as TGTGCCAGCAGCTTAGCACTAGACCTCCCTCCTTATACGCAGTATTTT. This sequence encodes CASSLALDLPPYTQYF.

This chain joins TRBV29-1 and TRBJ2-7; perhaps TRBD2 as D (7 bases). The ends were cut back, 5 bases at V and 6 bases at J, with 17 bases in the middle. The germline V gene has CDR1 SQVTM and CDR2 ANQGSEA. The CDR3 is 13 residues long. CDR3 sequence: CSVLVKGEGEQYF. In DNA, the CDR3 is TGCAGCGTTTTAGTTAAGGGGGAGGGCGAGCAGTACTTC.

The CDR3 here is CASSFPGTGAEQYF. CDR3 DNA sequence: TGTGCCAGCAGCTTCCCCGGGACAGGGGCCGAGCAGTACTTC. V usage is TRBV7-6 and J usage is TRBJ2-7, with 10 nucleotides matching TRBD1. The germline CDR1 and CDR2 sequences are SGHVS and FNYEAQ. The V gene end was trimmed by 3 bases and the J gene end by 6 bases; junction bases not matched to a gene: 5. The CDR3 is 14 residues long. Supplemented by reference TRBV7-6 and TRBJ2-7, the full variable domain reads GAGVSQSPRYKVTKRGQDVALRCDPISGHVSLYWYRQALGQGPEFLTYFNYEAQQDKSGLPNDRFSAERPEGSISTLTIQRTEQRDSAMYRCASSFPGTGAEQYFGPGTRLTVT.

This chain joins TRBV18 and TRBJ2-7, with 7 bases fitting TRBD2. From germline, CDR1 is KGHSH and CDR2 LQKENI. The CDR3 totals 16 residues. The V and J ends lost 3 bases and 0 bases, in that order; junction bases with no gene match: 8. CDR3 in amino acids: CASSPFSGSSSYEQYF. As DNA, the CDR3 is TGTGCCAGCTCACCGTTTAGCGGGTCTTCCTCCTACGAGCAGTACTTC. Full variable domain (missing parts from reference TRBV18 and TRBJ2-7): NAGVMQNPRHLVRRRGQEARLRCSPMKGHSHVYWYRQLPEEGLKFMVYLQKENIIDESGMPKERFSAEFPKEGPSILRIQQVVRGDSAAYFCASSPFSGSSSYEQYFGPGTRLTVT.

This clone is a singleton in its sample. This chain links TRBV19 with TRBJ2-2; weak D call: TRBD2 (6 bases). Germline CDR1 LNHDA, CDR2 SQIVND (reference sequence). The CDR3 totals 14 residues. With 4 bases removed from V and 6 bases from J, the gap between germline ends came to 12 bases. The CDR3 spells CASSTYWGAGELFF. As DNA, the CDR3 is TGTGCCAGTAGTACTTACTGGGGGGCCGGGGAGCTGTTTTTT.

The CDR3 spells CASSSTATYTEAFF. DNA for the CDR3: TGTGCCAGCAGCTCGACAGCGACGTACACTGAAGCTTTCTTT. The chain employs TRBV5-6 and TRBJ1-1, with D tentatively TRBD1 (5 bases). Deletions cut 3 bases from V and 3 bases from J, with 12 bases between. Germline V gene lookup returns CDR1 SGHDT and CDR2 YYEEEE. The CDR3 runs to 14 residues.

This clone was seen just once. The rearrangement joins TRBV7-2 to TRBJ2-1, with TRBD2 matching over 12 bases. The CDR3 length is 15 residues. V gave up 1 base and J gave up 10 bases; unmatched junction bases: 5. Germline V gene data show CDR1 as SGHTA and CDR2 as FQGNSA. Here the CDR3 reads CASSLEGGTSGEQFF. CDR3 DNA sequence: TGTGCCAGCAGCTTAGAGGGAGGGACTAGCGGGGAGCAGTTCTTC.

The rearrangement joins TRBV12-3 or TRBV12-4 to TRBJ1-2; D uncertain. This CDR3 spans 12 amino acids. The V gene lost 5 bases and the J gene lost 7 bases, with 11 bases spanning the gap. The CDR3 region has the DNA TGTGCCAGCAGTCCTAATTCGATTGGCTACACCTTC. It yields the protein CASSPNSIGYTF.

This chain uses TRBV11-3 with TRBJ2-5; 9 positions agree with TRBD2. In germline, CDR1 is SGHNT, CDR2 YENEEA. J gave up 5 bases and V 2 bases, and 6 bases lay outside the gene matches. The CDR3 length is 15 residues. The CDR3 nucleotides read TGTGCCAGCAGCTTAAACGGTCTAGCGGGGGAGACCCAGTACTTC. It translates to CASSLNGLAGETQYF.

The chain combines TRBV24-1 with TRBJ1-3, with TRBD1 as a possible D gene (6 bases). The V end was cut by 8 bases, the J end by 2 bases, with 12 bases between. CDR3 length: 14 residues. The germline gives CDR1 KGHDR, CDR2 SFDVKD. The CDR3 region has the DNA TGTGCCACCACCCCAGGGGAGACTGGAAACACCATATATTTT. Translation gives CATTPGETGNTIYF.

CDR3: CASSLGTEDNYGYTF. CDR3 sequence (DNA): TGCGCCAGCAGCTTGGGAACAGAAGATAACTATGGCTACACCTTC. The rearrangement joins TRBV5-1 to TRBJ1-2; D gene uncertain. Germline-derived CDR1 and CDR2 are SGHRS and YFSETQ. V shed 0 bases and J shed 1 base, with 10 bases lying between them. This CDR3 region has 15 residues.

The V and J genes are TRBV29-1 and TRBJ2-5, with 8 nucleotides matching TRBD2. Losses at the gene ends were 3 bases for V and 3 bases for J; bases not matched to a gene: 6. Germline CDR1 is SQVTM and CDR2 is ANQGSEA. The CDR3 is 14 amino acids. The DNA for the CDR3 is TGCAGCGTTGAGATAGCGGGGAGAGAAGAGACCCAGTACTTC. Protein sequence: CSVEIAGREETQYF.